Below, one T cell receptor beta chain is given with its context. Its antigen remains unknown. This sample is drawn from a study of cytomegalovirus exposure and HLA in healthy donors. Study-wide points: When a later analysis compared HLA-associated TCR beta chains with equally common others, the HLA-associated chains turned out to be more clonally expanded and to have lower generation probabilities. Associated with cytomegalovirus, according to the listing, were around 170 TCR beta chains. Later analysis placed DRB1 highest and HLA-C lowest in TCR association rates, which differed by HLA locus. Most TCR sequences showed up rarely, but some public TCRs showed up in many donors.

It was with 60 Vbeta and 13 Jbeta primers that the PCR ran. Only in-frame clones appear in the TCRdb table, and some are missing; sequencing was by immunoSEQ multiplex PCR. The sample totals 70,000 to 75,000 clones; its top ten clones hold under 4%. The V gene's germline CDR1 is LNHDA and CDR2 SQIVND (reference sequence). V lost 7 bases, J lost 1 base, and 12 bases lay in between. The CDR3 loop spans 14 amino acids. This sequence originates from a female donor in good health and CMV-seropositive. This chain uses TRBV19 with TRBJ2-3, with D possibly TRBD2 on 5 matching bases. Sequences were obtained from PBMCs. This CDR3 reads CASKFSGGTDTQYF. The CDR3 nucleotides read TGTGCCAGTAAGTTCAGCGGAGGCACAGATACGCAGTATTTT.